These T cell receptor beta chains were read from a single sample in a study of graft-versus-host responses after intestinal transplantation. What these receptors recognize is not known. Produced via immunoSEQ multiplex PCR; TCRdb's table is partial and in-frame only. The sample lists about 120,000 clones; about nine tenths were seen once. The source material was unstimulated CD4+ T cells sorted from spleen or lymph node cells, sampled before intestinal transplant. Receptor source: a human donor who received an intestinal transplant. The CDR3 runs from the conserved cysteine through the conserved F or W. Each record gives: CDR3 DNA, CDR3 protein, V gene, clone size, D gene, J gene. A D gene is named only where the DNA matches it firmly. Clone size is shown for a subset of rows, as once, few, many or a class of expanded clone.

DNA: TGCAGTGCTAGAGTACCGGGAAAACTGTTTTTT; CDR3: CSARVPGKLFF; V: TRBV20-1; size: -; D: -; J: TRBJ1-4
DNA: TGTGCCATCTCGACAGGGAGCTCCTACGAGCAGTACTTC; CDR3: CAISTGSSYEQYF; V: TRBV10-3; size: once; D: TRBD1; J: TRBJ2-7
DNA: TGTGCCAGCAGCGCGACTAGCGGGGTGTACAATGAGCAGTTCTTC; CDR3: CASSATSGVYNEQFF; V: TRBV9; size: once; D: TRBD2; J: TRBJ2-1
DNA: TGTGCCAGCACGGTCAGGGAAGTTGGCATTTCAAAAGCTTTCTTT; CDR3: CASTVREVGISKAFF; V: TRBV2; size: -; D: -; J: TRBJ1-1
DNA: TGTGCCAGCAGTGCAGAGACGGGTGAAGCTTTCTTT; CDR3: CASSAETGEAFF; V: TRBV2; size: -; D: -; J: TRBJ1-1
DNA: TGTGCCACCCGGACTAGCCCTTCCGCAGATACGCAGTATTTT; CDR3: CATRTSPSADTQYF; V: TRBV19; size: -; D: TRBD2; J: TRBJ2-3
DNA: TGTGCCAGCAGCTTAAGCGGGAGGGCTGAGCAGTTCTTC; CDR3: CASSLSGRAEQFF; V: TRBV7-3; size: -; D: TRBD2; J: TRBJ2-1
DNA: TGTGCCAGCAGTCCCGGGACTAGCGGGGAGCAGTACTTC; CDR3: CASSPGTSGEQYF; V: TRBV28; size: -; D: TRBD2; J: TRBJ2-7
DNA: TGTGCCAGCAGCACTACCACAGATACGCAGTATTTT; CDR3: CASSTTTDTQYF; V: TRBV7-2; size: -; D: -; J: TRBJ2-3
DNA: TGTGCCAGCAGTTTAACGGGACAGATCCTAGGGGGGCAGTTCTTC; CDR3: CASSLTGQILGGQFF; V: TRBV28; size: -; D: TRBD1; J: TRBJ2-1
DNA: TGTGCCTGGAAGAGGGACAGGGTTTATGGCTACACCTTC; CDR3: CAWKRDRVYGYTF; V: TRBV30; size: -; D: TRBD1; J: TRBJ1-2
DNA: TGCGCCAGCAGCTTGGGGGGGAGGGCTTTCTTT; CDR3: CASSLGGRAFF; V: TRBV5-1; size: -; D: -; J: TRBJ1-1
DNA: TGTGCCAGTAGTATAGGAGGGACTAGCGGAGGAGATACGCAGTATTTT; CDR3: CASSIGGTSGGDTQYF; V: TRBV19; size: -; D: TRBD2; J: TRBJ2-3
DNA: TGTGCCAGCAGCGTAGGAGGGAAGGGTAGCGGGAGGGCCGTGGATGAGCAGTTCTTC; CDR3: CASSVGGKGSGRAVDEQFF; V: TRBV9; size: -; D: TRBD2; J: TRBJ2-1
DNA: TGTGCCAGCAGGGGACTAGCGGGGAACAATGAGCAGTTCTTC; CDR3: CASRGLAGNNEQFF; V: TRBV6-5; size: -; D: TRBD2; J: TRBJ2-1
DNA: TGTGCCAGCAGCTTAGGGGTAGCGGGGGTGACCTACGAGCAGTACTTC; CDR3: CASSLGVAGVTYEQYF; V: TRBV7-2; size: -; D: TRBD2; J: TRBJ2-7
DNA: TGTGCTAGTGGGCCCGGGGTTGGGATCACAGATACGCAGTATTTT; CDR3: CASGPGVGITDTQYF; V: TRBV12-5; size: -; D: -; J: TRBJ2-3
DNA: TGTGCCAGCAGCGTAGCTCGTCTGGACAGGGGAGGGACCTATGGCTACACCTTC; CDR3: CASSVARLDRGGTYGYTF; V: TRBV9; size: -; D: TRBD1; J: TRBJ1-2
DNA: TGTGCCAGCAGTGGCCCGGGACAGGGGAACAATGAGCAGTTCTTC; CDR3: CASSGPGQGNNEQFF; V: TRBV6-6; size: -; D: TRBD1; J: TRBJ2-1
DNA: TGTGCCAGTGGTGGGCAGGCTTCCAACTATGGCTACACCTTC; CDR3: CASGGQASNYGYTF; V: TRBV19; size: -; D: -; J: TRBJ1-2
DNA: TGTGCCAGCTCCTTCGGACTTAAAGCTTTCTTT; CDR3: CASSFGLKAFF; V: TRBV25-1; size: -; D: -; J: TRBJ1-1
DNA: TGCGCCAGGGTCGGACAGCTGAATGAAAAACTGTTTTTT; CDR3: CARVGQLNEKLFF; V: TRBV10-1; size: few; D: -; J: TRBJ1-4
DNA: TGTGCCAGCAGCTCCGGGACAGGGCGGGAAAAACTGTTTTTT; CDR3: CASSSGTGREKLFF; V: TRBV7-6; size: -; D: TRBD1; J: TRBJ1-4
DNA: TGCGCCAGCAGCGACGGGACAGGGGGCTTCAACACCGGGGAGCTGTTTTTT; CDR3: CASSDGTGGFNTGELFF; V: TRBV5-1; size: -; D: TRBD1; J: TRBJ2-2
DNA: TGTGCCAGCAGCAGTGCTCCGGGACAGGGCAGAGAGACCCAGTACTTC; CDR3: CASSSAPGQGRETQYF; V: TRBV7-2; size: -; D: TRBD1; J: TRBJ2-5
DNA: TGCGCCAGCAGCTGGGACAGGGGGCCCGGCTACACCTTC; CDR3: CASSWDRGPGYTF; V: TRBV5-1; size: -; D: TRBD1; J: TRBJ1-2
DNA: TGTGCCAGCAGCGTAGTGGGACACAGCTACTCTGGAAACACCATATATTTT; CDR3: CASSVVGHSYSGNTIYF; V: TRBV9; size: -; D: -; J: TRBJ1-3
DNA: TGTGCCAGCAGCTCTTCCCCCTTGAGCAATCAGCCCCAGCATTTT; CDR3: CASSSSPLSNQPQHF; V: TRBV5-4; size: -; D: -; J: TRBJ1-5
DNA: TGTGCCAGCTCACCCCAGGGACAGCAGGAAAACTATGGCTACACCTTC; CDR3: CASSPQGQQENYGYTF; V: TRBV18; size: -; D: TRBD1; J: TRBJ1-2
DNA: TGTGCCAGCAGTGGGGGCTATGGGACTGAAGCTTTCTTT; CDR3: CASSGGYGTEAFF; V: TRBV2; size: few; D: -; J: TRBJ1-1
DNA: TGTGCCAGCAGCTTAGTCGGACAGGTTAACACCGGGGAGCTGTTTTTT; CDR3: CASSLVGQVNTGELFF; V: TRBV7-9; size: -; D: TRBD1; J: TRBJ2-2
DNA: TGCGCCAGCAGCTGGGGACCGCCGGGGGTGAGCGGGGAGCTGTTTTTT; CDR3: CASSWGPPGVSGELFF; V: TRBV5-1; size: -; D: -; J: TRBJ2-2
DNA: TGCAGCGTCCAAAGACTAGCGGGAACGGCCTACAATGAGCAGTTCTTC; CDR3: CSVQRLAGTAYNEQFF; V: TRBV29-1; size: -; D: TRBD2; J: TRBJ2-1
DNA: TGTGCCACCAATGGGGGACAGGGGAGGAACGGCTACACCTTC; CDR3: CATNGGQGRNGYTF; V: TRBV6-6; size: -; D: TRBD1; J: TRBJ1-2
DNA: TGTGCCAGCAGTTACGGCAGGGTTTCTCCTAATGAAAAACTGTTTTTT; CDR3: CASSYGRVSPNEKLFF; V: TRBV6-5; size: -; D: -; J: TRBJ1-4
DNA: TGTGCCAGCAGCTTAAAGGGGTCTGGAGAGCAGTTCTTC; CDR3: CASSLKGSGEQFF; V: TRBV7-6; size: -; D: -; J: TRBJ2-1
DNA: TGTGCCAGCAGTTCCCAGATTGAGACCCAGTACTTC; CDR3: CASSSQIETQYF; V: TRBV28; size: -; D: -; J: TRBJ2-5
DNA: TGTGCCAGCAGTGAATCTTCTAAGTTGCAGGGACTAGTGGTATACAATGAGCAGTTCTTC; CDR3: CASSESSKLQGLVVYNEQFF; V: TRBV2; size: -; D: TRBD2; J: TRBJ2-1
DNA: TGTGCCACCAGCAGAGGCAGGCTTACTAACTATGGCTACACCTTC; CDR3: CATSRGRLTNYGYTF; V: TRBV15; size: -; D: -; J: TRBJ1-2
DNA: TGTGCCAGCAGCTTAGTTCCCGGGACAGAAGCTTTCTTT; CDR3: CASSLVPGTEAFF; V: TRBV7-9; size: -; D: -; J: TRBJ1-1
DNA: TGTGCCAGCAGCTTGGGACATTACAATGAGCAGTTCTTC; CDR3: CASSLGHYNEQFF; V: TRBV11-2; size: -; D: -; J: TRBJ2-1
DNA: TGTGCCAGCAGCATTAGCAGGGGACAGCCCACAGATACGCAGTATTTT; CDR3: CASSISRGQPTDTQYF; V: TRBV7-6; size: -; D: TRBD1; J: TRBJ2-3
DNA: TGTGCCAGCAGTTCTTACTCAGGGCGGAGACAGCCCCAGCATTTT; CDR3: CASSSYSGRRQPQHF; V: TRBV28; size: -; D: -; J: TRBJ1-5
DNA: TGCGCCAGCAGCCTTTACAGGGCTCAGCCCCAGCATTTT; CDR3: CASSLYRAQPQHF; V: TRBV4-3; size: -; D: -; J: TRBJ1-5
DNA: TGTGCCAGCAGCTTATCCAGATTAGAGACCCAGTACTTC; CDR3: CASSLSRLETQYF; V: TRBV7-3; size: -; D: -; J: TRBJ2-5
DNA: TGTGCCAGCTCACCTAAGAGGAACACTGAAGCTTTCTTT; CDR3: CASSPKRNTEAFF; V: TRBV18; size: once; D: -; J: TRBJ1-1
DNA: TGTGCCAGCAGCTTCTACAGGTACGAGCAGTACTTC; CDR3: CASSFYRYEQYF; V: TRBV7-2; size: -; D: -; J: TRBJ2-7
DNA: TGTGCCATCAGTGAGGTAACCGGGACTAGCAGCACAGATACGCAGTATTTT; CDR3: CAISEVTGTSSTDTQYF; V: TRBV10-3; size: -; D: TRBD2; J: TRBJ2-3
DNA: TGTGCCAGCAGCGTGGGGGCCACGAGGGTAACTGAAGCTTTCTTT; CDR3: CASSVGATRVTEAFF; V: TRBV5-6; size: -; D: -; J: TRBJ1-1
DNA: TGTGCCAGTAGTATAGACCGCCGGGGGGCGGAAGCTTTCTTT; CDR3: CASSIDRRGAEAFF; V: TRBV19; size: -; D: -; J: TRBJ1-1
DNA: TGTGCCAGTAGTTCAAGCGGGAGGGTCCTCTACGAGCAGTACTTC; CDR3: CASSSSGRVLYEQYF; V: TRBV19; size: few; D: TRBD2; J: TRBJ2-7
DNA: TGCGCCAGCAGTGCCTATCGGGTGGGACAGCTCGAGCAGTACTTC; CDR3: CASSAYRVGQLEQYF; V: TRBV10-2; size: -; D: TRBD1; J: TRBJ2-7
DNA: TGCAGCGTTAAAGGGGAGGGGAACCTGGTCACCGGGGAGCTGTTTTTT; CDR3: CSVKGEGNLVTGELFF; V: TRBV29-1; size: -; D: TRBD2; J: TRBJ2-2
DNA: TGTGCCAGCAGTGAGACGACAGCCCGCTCCTACGAGCAGTACTTC; CDR3: CASSETTARSYEQYF; V: TRBV2; size: -; D: -; J: TRBJ2-7
DNA: TGTGCCAGCAGTGACGAGACTGAAGCTTTCTTT; CDR3: CASSDETEAFF; V: TRBV2; size: -; D: -; J: TRBJ1-1
DNA: TGCGCCAGCAGCGGGACAGGGCCTGGAAACACCATATATTTT; CDR3: CASSGTGPGNTIYF; V: TRBV5-1; size: -; D: TRBD1; J: TRBJ1-3
DNA: TGTGCCAGCAGCGTAAGGGAGGGTGGCACAGATACGCAGTATTTT; CDR3: CASSVREGGTDTQYF; V: TRBV9; size: -; D: TRBD2; J: TRBJ2-3
DNA: TGCGCCAGCAGTGTATGGGACAGGGGCGCCGGAAACACCATATATTTT; CDR3: CASSVWDRGAGNTIYF; V: TRBV10-2; size: -; D: TRBD1; J: TRBJ1-3
DNA: TGTGCCAGTAGTTTGTGGGCCGCGAACACCGGGGAGCTGTTTTTT; CDR3: CASSLWAANTGELFF; V: TRBV19; size: -; D: -; J: TRBJ2-2
DNA: TGTGCCAGCAGCTTAACCGGGACAGGTCGCGAGCAGTACTTC; CDR3: CASSLTGTGREQYF; V: TRBV7-9; size: -; D: TRBD1; J: TRBJ2-7